Listed below are T cell receptor beta chains from one sample, sequenced in a study of blood T cell repertoires in COVID-19. The protocol was immunoSEQ multiplex PCR, while the TCRdb copy is restricted to in-frame clones and leaves out a portion. The data contain roughly 80,000 clones, approximately 80% of them singletons. Sequenced input: peripheral blood. These receptors all come from a man aged 80 or over with acute or convalescent COVID-19. The CDR3 runs from the conserved cysteine through the conserved F or W. The D gene is left open where the match is weak. Not every row has a clone size; where given, it reads once, few, many or a size class.

J gene	D gene	clone size	V gene	CDR3 DNA	CDR3 protein
TRBJ1-2	TRBD1	.	TRBV30	TGTGCCTGGAGTACCCGCAGTTACGGGACAGCTAACTATGGCTACACCTTC	CAWSTRSYGTANYGYTF
TRBJ1-2	TRBD1	.	TRBV19	TGTGCCAGTAGTGGGACAGCCTATGGCTACACCTTC	CASSGTAYGYTF
TRBJ2-6	.	once	TRBV21-1	TGTGCCAGCAGCACGGGTAGTCTCGATTCTGGGGCCAACGTCCTGACTTTC	CASSTGSLDSGANVLTF
TRBJ2-7	TRBD1	.	TRBV5-8	TGTGCCAGCAGTCGTGACAGGGGCGGATTGCACGAGCAGTACTTC	CASSRDRGGLHEQYF
TRBJ2-7	.	.	TRBV7-9	TGTGCCAGCAGCTTATCATTCAGGTCCGACGAGCAGTACTTC	CASSLSFRSDEQYF
TRBJ1-4	TRBD1	once	TRBV5-1	TGCGCCAGCAGCCAGGACAGGAGCAATGAAAAACTGTTTTTT	CASSQDRSNEKLFF
TRBJ1-5	.	.	TRBV23-1	TGCGCCAGCAGTCAACTGTGGAGAGGGCCCCAGCATTTT	CASSQLWRGPQHF
TRBJ1-2	TRBD1	.	TRBV29-1	TGCAGCGTTGGGACAGGGGGCGTGCGATACACCTTC	CSVGTGGVRYTF
TRBJ1-6	.	few	TRBV6-5	TGTGCCAGCAGTTACTCTTGGCAGGGCTTGAATTCACCCCTCCACTTT	CASSYSWQGLNSPLHF
TRBJ1-6	.	.	TRBV10-1	TGCGCCAGCAGTGGTCAGAAAAATTCACCCCTCCACTTT	CASSGQKNSPLHF
TRBJ1-5	.	few	TRBV6-1	TGTGCCAGCAGTGATTATTATAGCAATCAGCCCCAGCATTTT	CASSDYYSNQPQHF
TRBJ1-2	TRBD1	.	TRBV29-1	TGCAGCGTTGTGCTACGGGACAGGGGCTCAGGGTATGGCTACACCTTC	CSVVLRDRGSGYGYTF
TRBJ1-6	.	.	TRBV19	TGTGCCAGTAGTATAGCATCAGGGGCCAGCTATAATTCACCCCTCCACTTT	CASSIASGASYNSPLHF
TRBJ2-2	.	.	TRBV4-1	TGCGCCAGCAGCCCTACCCAAGCGGTGGTAGCAGCGAACACCGGGGAGCTGTTTTTT	CASSPTQAVVAANTGELFF
TRBJ1-5	.	.	TRBV29-1	TGCAGCGTTGGGACAGAGCGACAGCCCCAGCATTTT	CSVGTERQPQHF
TRBJ2-3	.	once	TRBV6-2/TRBV6-3	TGTGCCAGCAGTTACTCGAGGGGGAGTAGCACAGATACGCAGTATTTT	CASSYSRGSSTDTQYF
TRBJ2-6	TRBD1	.	TRBV2	TGTGCCAGCAGGGTCGACAGGGGTGGTTCTGGGGCCAACGTCCTGACTTTC	CASRVDRGGSGANVLTF
TRBJ2-2	.	.	TRBV5-1	TGCGCCAGCAGGGACGGGGCCGGGGAGCTGTTTTTT	CASRDGAGELFF
TRBJ1-1	.	.	TRBV7-2	TGTGCCAGCAGCTATTCGCCCCGGGACACTGAAGCTTTCTTT	CASSYSPRDTEAFF
TRBJ1-1	.	.	TRBV18	TGTGCCAGCTCACGCTCCCAGGCAAACACTGAAGCTTTCTTT	CASSRSQANTEAFF
TRBJ2-2	.	.	TRBV9	TGTGCCAGCAGCGTAGCTTCGGGGGCGAACACCGGGGAGCTGTTTTTT	CASSVASGANTGELFF
TRBJ2-3	.	once	TRBV12-5	TGTGCTAGTGGCCGGGGGTCCTCGAGCACAGATACGCAGTATTTT	CASGRGSSSTDTQYF
TRBJ1-2	.	.	TRBV7-2	TGTGCCAGCAGCTTAGGATGGTCAGGCCTTAACTATGGCTACACCTTC	CASSLGWSGLNYGYTF
TRBJ1-1	.	.	TRBV5-6	TGTGCCAGCAGCTTGTTTGGGGCAGGGGCCCATACGATGAACACTGAAGCTTTCTTT	CASSLFGAGAHTMNTEAFF
TRBJ2-5	.	.	TRBV21-1	TGTGCCAGCTGCGACGGACTAGCGGGGGGTCGAGGTCCAGAGGAGACCCAGTACTTC	CASCDGLAGGRGPEETQYF
TRBJ1-2	TRBD1	.	TRBV10-1	TGCGCCAGCAGTCCGGGACAGCCGATGGGCTACACCTTC	CASSPGQPMGYTF
TRBJ1-1	.	once	TRBV19	TGTGCCGCAGGTGCCTTGAACACTGAAGCTTTCTTT	CAAGALNTEAFF
TRBJ1-2	.	.	TRBV10-3	TGTGCCATCAGTGTTTCAGGCGGCTACACCTTC	CAISVSGGYTF
TRBJ1-1	.	.	TRBV5-1	TGCGCCAGCAGCACGGCTGGGCTAGGGGGCACTGAAGCTTTCTTT	CASSTAGLGGTEAFF
TRBJ2-5	.	.	TRBV5-1	TGCGCCAGCAGCTGGGCGCTCCAAGAGACCCAGTACTTC	CASSWALQETQYF
TRBJ2-1	TRBD1	once	TRBV19	TGTGCCAGTCGTACAAGGGGGCTCTCCTACAATGAGCAGTTCTTC	CASRTRGLSYNEQFF
TRBJ1-2	.	once	TRBV6-1	TGTGCCAGCAGTGAAGCCGGAAGGGGGAATGGCTACACCTTC	CASSEAGRGNGYTF
TRBJ2-6	TRBD1	once	TRBV30	TGTGCCTGGAGACCATTAACAGGGGGCTGGGCCAACGTCCTGACTTTC	CAWRPLTGGWANVLTF
TRBJ2-5	.	medium-sized	TRBV7-3	TGTGCCAGCAGCCAGACAATCCAAGAGACCCAGTACTTC	CASSQTIQETQYF
TRBJ1-1	.	.	TRBV7-9	TGTGCCAGCAGCTCCCAGTGGGGGGTCACTGAAGCTTTCTTT	CASSSQWGVTEAFF
TRBJ2-7	TRBD2	.	TRBV9	TGTGCCAGCAGCGGAGGACTAGCGGGGAATGAGCAGTACTTC	CASSGGLAGNEQYF
TRBJ2-5	.	.	TRBV5-4	TGTGCCAGCAGCTTATCCGGGGTGGAGACCCAGTACTTC	CASSLSGVETQYF
TRBJ2-3	TRBD2	.	TRBV3-1/TRBV3-2	TGTGCCAGCAGCCAGCGGGGGGGCCCAGATACGCAGTATTTT	CASSQRGGPDTQYF
TRBJ1-1	.	.	TRBV11-3	TGTGCCAGCAGCCCGCGGAGTGGAAGCACTGAAGCTTTCTTT	CASSPRSGSTEAFF
TRBJ2-1	.	.	TRBV21-1	TGTGCCAGCAGGAGCCTTGGACTAGCGGGGGGGAATGAGCAGTTCTTC	CASRSLGLAGGNEQFF
TRBJ2-4	TRBD2	.	TRBV5-8	TGTGCCAGCAGCTTGGTGCTAGCGGATAAAAACATTCAGTACTTC	CASSLVLADKNIQYF
TRBJ1-1	.	.	TRBV13	TGTGCCAGCAGCGTAAGGGGTTTTACTGAAGCTTTCTTT	CASSVRGFTEAFF
TRBJ1-1	TRBD1	once	TRBV6-5	TGTGCCAGCAGTTACTCAACAGGGGGCACTGAAGCTTTCTTT	CASSYSTGGTEAFF